Listed below are T cell receptor beta chains from one sample, sequenced in a study of early stage breast cancer tumors. Sequencing used immunoSEQ multiplex PCR; TCRdb keeps in-frame clones, though not all of them. The data contain roughly 60,000 clones, more than 60% of them seen just once; the ten biggest clones take up approximately 3.6%. Material: blood. These receptors originate from a person under 45 with breast cancer. Each CDR3 is given with its conserved first and last residue. A D gene is named only where the DNA matches it firmly. Size is omitted from some rows. Given values are once, few, many or a class for expanded clones.

V,J,size,D,CDR3,DNA
TRBV18,TRBJ2-2,few,TRBD1,CAGLESTGAGELFF,TGTGCCGGCCTCGAATCGACAGGGGCCGGGGAGCTGTTTTTT
TRBV5-4,TRBJ2-3,-,TRBD2,CASSSRKRLAGVDTQYF,TGTGCCAGCAGCTCACGGAAAAGACTAGCGGGAGTAGATACGCAGTATTTT
TRBV4-1,TRBJ1-2,-,-,CASSLGSKNYGYTF,TGCGCCAGCAGCCTTGGTTCAAAGAACTATGGCTACACCTTC
TRBV5-6,TRBJ2-7,-,-,CASSSGPYEQYF,TGTGCCAGCAGCTCCGGGCCCTACGAGCAGTACTTC
TRBV9,TRBJ2-7,-,-,CASSGGSPYEQYF,TGTGCCAGCAGCGGCGGCAGCCCCTACGAGCAGTACTTC
TRBV7-6,TRBJ2-2,-,TRBD2,CASSLAPGLREGANTGELFF,TGTGCCAGCAGCTTAGCCCCCGGATTGCGGGAGGGCGCGAACACCGGGGAGCTGTTTTTT
TRBV15,TRBJ2-7,-,TRBD1,CATSKTGVEQYF,TGTGCCACCAGCAAAACAGGGGTCGAGCAGTACTTC
TRBV11-2,TRBJ1-3,-,-,CASSPRTASSGNTIYF,TGTGCCAGCAGCCCCCGGACAGCGAGCTCTGGAAACACCATATATTTT
TRBV6-5,TRBJ2-7,-,TRBD2,CASKGSSGMGYEQYF,TGTGCCAGCAAAGGGTCCAGCGGGATGGGGTACGAGCAGTACTTC
TRBV5-1,TRBJ1-3,-,-,CASSLSESSGNTIYF,TGCGCCAGCAGCTTATCCGAGAGCTCTGGAAACACCATATATTTT